This T cell receptor (beta chain) was identified during a study of T cells in Graves' hyperthyroidism and ophthalmopathy (dated by TCRdb to the late 2010s). With respect to the entire study: Peripheral blood samples were taken at the time of initial diagnosis, prior to any treatment. To identify distinguishing TCR V-J signatures, a discovery cohort of 100 or so patients was used, comprising 40 to 45 with Graves' ophthalmopathy and some 60 with stable Graves' hyperthyroidism. Prospective prediction of ophthalmopathy was tested in an independent validation cohort consisting of roughly 20 hyperthyroidism patients and around 16 patients who later progressed to ophthalmopathy. For training and testing, the 95 to 100 patients in the discovery cohort were randomly divided in a 7:3 ratio. The study also compared thyroid tissue and blood T-cell repertoires from roughly six Graves' hyperthyroidism patients. After sampling, hyperthyroidism patients received methimazole starting at 30 mg daily, and ophthalmopathy patients received high-dose intravenous methylprednisolone. TCR Vbeta CDR3 sequencing of roughly 140 peripheral blood samples (more than 40 ophthalmopathy, approximately 80 hyperthyroidism and approximately 17 progressor patients) is reported in the paper.

Details on this clonotype: Its antigen has not been determined. No base quality values were provided; no much bigger clone lies one nucleotide off.

The TCR beta CDR3 regions were amplified from RNA transcripts. A first-round RT-PCR of the TCR CDR3 used the HTBI primer set with the Qiagen OneStep RT-PCR kit. A second multiplex PCR round built the libraries, followed by size selection and purification. Libraries were sequenced paired-end with 100 bp reads on an Illumina HiSeq2000. The authors processed their data as follows. Raw data were processed with SOAPnuke, discarding reads with adapters, uncalled bases, mean Phred below 15, or no exact constant-primer or identifier match. High-quality paired reads were merged with COPE v1.2.5, and unique nucleotide sequences were defined as clonotypes. MiTCR v1.1 was used to align clonotypes to the IMGT TRBV, TRBD and TRBJ reference segments. The analysis was restricted to V-J combinations with a frequency above 0.0001, which together covered about 99% of the repertoires. The TCS score was defined as the ratio of F50 (clonal expansion) to E x V (chaos), calculated using BLOSUM62-based TCRdist between CDR3 peptides within each V-J. Welch's t-statistics and random forest reduced 450 to 600 V-J features to about 12, which were used in a naive Bayes classifier (R e1071). The raw public data were reprocessed by TCRdb itself: fastp quality trimming at Q25, MiXCR clonotype calling, in-frame beta chains only. Entries that share a CDR3 protein sequence are merged under the most common genes and DNA. It is TCRdb's table, rather than the study itself, that gives the V and J calls and clone size. A total of hundreds of thousands of distinct CDR3 sequences appear in this sample, around 20% of them only once. The ten largest clones represent around a third of the sample.

Moderately to severely active disease, a Clinical Activity Score of at least 3, a NOSPECS grade of at least 4, and a duration under 3 months were present in ophthalmopathy patients. Patients with uncontrolled infections, other autoimmune diseases, pregnancy or lactation were excluded. Diagnoses relied on clinical symptoms, serum thyroxine and TRAb, thyroid ultrasound and orbital computed tomography. Ficoll-Paque density gradient centrifugation was used to isolate PBMCs from about 9.4 ml of fresh peripheral blood. Trizol reagent was used to extract total RNA, and RNA quality was then checked on an Agilent 2100 Bioanalyzer. CDR1 and CDR2, looked up from the germline V gene, are MGHRA and YSYEKL. Including the terminal cysteine and phenylalanine, the CDR3 comprises 14 residues. The CDR3 DNA has 42 bases and is translated from base 1. V is cut by 4 bases and J by 4 bases, and the space between the germline ends is 13 bases.

Summary of the overall study and its limitations: Blood samples also contained most of the expanded thyroid clonotypes (frequency above 0.001), which suggests that blood repertoires may reflect thyroid immune responses. Sample size was not statistically predetermined, and blinding of investigators to group allocation was not performed. In cross-validation, a model built on a 13 V-J signature told ophthalmopathy apart from stable hyperthyroidism with approximately 91% sensitivity and roughly 81% specificity, and in testing the same model reached 80%/75%. In validation, progression to ophthalmopathy was predicted by the model with 70.59% sensitivity and around 76% specificity, a median of around 6.5 months before onset.

This clonotype was obtained from a man aged 25-45 years with Graves' ophthalmopathy. Sequencing was done on a sample of blood. The chain couples TRBV4-1 to TRBJ1-1; no D segment can be confidently identified. At the DNA level, the sequence is TGCGCCAGCAGCCTGGGCCTCGAGGGCACTGAAGCTTTCTTT. This codes for CASSLGLEGTEAFF.